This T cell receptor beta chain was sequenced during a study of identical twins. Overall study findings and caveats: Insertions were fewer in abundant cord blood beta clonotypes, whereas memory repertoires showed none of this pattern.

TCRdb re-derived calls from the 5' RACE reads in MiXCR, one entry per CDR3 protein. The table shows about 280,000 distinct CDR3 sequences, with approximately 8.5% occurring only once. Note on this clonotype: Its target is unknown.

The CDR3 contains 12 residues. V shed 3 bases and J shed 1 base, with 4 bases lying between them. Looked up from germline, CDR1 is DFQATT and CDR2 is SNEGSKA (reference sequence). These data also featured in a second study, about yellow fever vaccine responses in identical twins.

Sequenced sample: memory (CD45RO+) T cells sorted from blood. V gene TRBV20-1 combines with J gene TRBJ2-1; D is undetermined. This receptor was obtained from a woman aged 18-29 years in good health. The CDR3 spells CSARVSYNEQFF. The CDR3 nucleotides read TGCAGTGCTAGGGTGTCCTACAATGAGCAGTTCTTC.